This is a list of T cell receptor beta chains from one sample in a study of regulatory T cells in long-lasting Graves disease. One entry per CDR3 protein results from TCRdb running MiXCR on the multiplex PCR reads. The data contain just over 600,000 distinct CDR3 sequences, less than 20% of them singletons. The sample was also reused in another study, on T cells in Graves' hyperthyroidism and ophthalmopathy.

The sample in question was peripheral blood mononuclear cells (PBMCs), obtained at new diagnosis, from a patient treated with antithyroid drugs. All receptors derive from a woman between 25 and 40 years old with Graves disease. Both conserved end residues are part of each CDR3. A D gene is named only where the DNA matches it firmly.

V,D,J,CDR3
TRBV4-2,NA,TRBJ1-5,CASSQDGAGQPQHF
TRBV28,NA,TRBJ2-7,CASQFLAYEQYF
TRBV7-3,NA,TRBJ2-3,CASSNTRSTDTQYF
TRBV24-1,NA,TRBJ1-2,CATSDLTGSGYTF
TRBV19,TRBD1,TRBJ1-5,CATSGTGKSQPQHF
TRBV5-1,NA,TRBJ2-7,CASSLTVPYEQYF
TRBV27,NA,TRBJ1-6,CASSSYAGYGSPLHF
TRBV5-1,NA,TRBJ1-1,CASSLVGDSNTEAFF
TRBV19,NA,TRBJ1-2,CASMPPHPTFGGYTF
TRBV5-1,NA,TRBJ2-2,CASSYTTANTGELFF
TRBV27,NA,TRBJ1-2,CASSPLGAYDYGYTF
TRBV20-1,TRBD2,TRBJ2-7,CSANRLARISYEQYF
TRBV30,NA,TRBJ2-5,CAWSEDGRAAQYF
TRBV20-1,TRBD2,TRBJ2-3,CSASPTSGGDTQYF
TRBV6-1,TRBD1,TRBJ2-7,CASSEPSRGRTYEQYF
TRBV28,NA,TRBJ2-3,CASEAFRGTDTQYF
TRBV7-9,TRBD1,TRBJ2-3,CASSTGGIDTQYF
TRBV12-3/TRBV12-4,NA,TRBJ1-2,CASSLKGPYGYTF
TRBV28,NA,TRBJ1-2,CASGGPLYGYTF
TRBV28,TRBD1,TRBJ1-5,CASRTQGDNQPQHF
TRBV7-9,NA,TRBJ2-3,CASSHGWSANTDTQYF
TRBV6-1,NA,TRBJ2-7,CASSGRGASTYEQYF
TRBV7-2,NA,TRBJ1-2,CASSYALGVTVLGYTF
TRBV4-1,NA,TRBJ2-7,CASSRSGGAVSYEQYF
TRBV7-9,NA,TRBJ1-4,CAGSPSSSFNEKLFF
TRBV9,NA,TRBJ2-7,CASSADPTGSYEQYF
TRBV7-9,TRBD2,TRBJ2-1,CATSGVWRAYNEQFF
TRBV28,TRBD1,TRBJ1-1,CAGLGQGLTEAFF
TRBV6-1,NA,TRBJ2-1,CASTRHRARGDEQFF
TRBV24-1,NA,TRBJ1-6,CATRRTLNSPLHF
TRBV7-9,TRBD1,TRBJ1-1,CASSPKKLLQGSGRGYTEAFF
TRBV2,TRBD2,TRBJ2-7,CASSLAGAGDSSYEQYF
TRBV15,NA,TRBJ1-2,CATSKHQTSEAFGYTF